This T cell receptor beta chain was documented in a study of control samples from healthy donors and cancer patients. The germline V and J ends were trimmed by 5 bases and 4 bases, with 14 bases remaining between them. CDR3 size: 15 residues. The germline CDR1 and CDR2 sequences are SEHNR and FQNEAQ (reference sequence). The repertoire was sequenced with immunoSEQ multiplex PCR; TCRdb's copy has only in-frame clones and lacks some. The sample lists 90,000 to 110,000 clones, around 89% seen once, with roughly 15% in the top ten. The receptor was derived from a woman between 45 and 60 years old in good health. The chain couples TRBV7-9 to TRBJ2-2; TRBD2 is a possible D gene (6 bases). Sample: blood. DNA of the CDR3: TGTGCCAGCAGCCCGCGGGACCGAATCACCGGGGAGCTGTTTTTT. Its protein product is CASSPRDRITGELFF.